This is a list of T cell receptor beta chains from one sample in a study of blood T cell dynamics during melanoma immunotherapy. Method: immunoSEQ multiplex PCR; TCRdb's copy keeps in-frame clones and lacks some. The repertoire includes several thousand clones, 88% of them detected once, and around 5% sits in the top ten. The source material was blood, sampled from a patient treated with checkpoint blockade. The receptors were gathered from a human donor with melanoma. CDR3s leave out the opening cysteine and the closing phenylalanine or tryptophan.

>TRBV30
AWNQRDAETSGANVLT
>TRBV7-3
ASSPGGGPEQY
>TRBV18
ASSLISGTGRMNTEAF
>TRBV6-1
ASSETGGTGFYEQY
>TRBV27
ASSPGGGELGYT
>TRBV7-9
ASSLGESKTQY
>TRBV6-5
ASSYGQGFEQY
>TRBV10-3
AISPTGPQRSYT
>TRBV11-2
ASSFSGTGVNEQF
>TRBV7-8
ASSPAGYNEQF
>TRBV7-3
ASSSGQGSYNEQF
>TRBV6-1
ASRAHSSYEQY
>TRBV4-1
ASSLIRTGYSNQPQH
>TRBV11-3
ASSLGQGGAKNIQY
>TRBV4-2
ASSQERRGRAEAF
>TRBV7-8
AAGDRFTTNEKLF
>TRBV6-5
ASTVNPFPRQPQH
>TRBV7-2
ASSPSVVTDTQY
>TRBV7-7
ASSYGLAGSGTGELF
>TRBV7-3
ASSSNREVNSPLH
>TRBV5-1
ASSLEAGMVGYT
>TRBV18
ASSPPVGGRRTQY
>TRBV19
ASSIGLAHEQY
>TRBV2
ASRGDGDTQY